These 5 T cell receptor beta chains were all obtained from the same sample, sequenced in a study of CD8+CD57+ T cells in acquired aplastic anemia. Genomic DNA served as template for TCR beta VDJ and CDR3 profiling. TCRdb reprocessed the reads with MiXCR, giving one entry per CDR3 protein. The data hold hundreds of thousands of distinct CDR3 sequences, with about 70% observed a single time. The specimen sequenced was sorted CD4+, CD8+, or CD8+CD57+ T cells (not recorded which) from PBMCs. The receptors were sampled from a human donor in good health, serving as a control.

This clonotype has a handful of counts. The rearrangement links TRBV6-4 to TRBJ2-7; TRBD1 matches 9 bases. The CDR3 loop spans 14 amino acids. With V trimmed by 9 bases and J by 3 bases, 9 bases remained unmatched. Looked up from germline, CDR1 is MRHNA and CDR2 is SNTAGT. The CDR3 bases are TGTGCCAGTCTAGGGGACAGGGATAACTACGAGCAGTACTTC. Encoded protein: CASLGDRDNYEQYF.

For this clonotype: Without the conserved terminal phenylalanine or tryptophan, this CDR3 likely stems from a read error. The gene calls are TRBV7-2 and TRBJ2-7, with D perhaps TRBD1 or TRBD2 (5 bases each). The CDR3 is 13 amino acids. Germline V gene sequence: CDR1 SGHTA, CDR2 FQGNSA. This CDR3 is CASSQTGPYGQYL. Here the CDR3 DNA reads TGCGCCAGCAGCCAGACGGGGCCCTACGGACAGTACCTC.

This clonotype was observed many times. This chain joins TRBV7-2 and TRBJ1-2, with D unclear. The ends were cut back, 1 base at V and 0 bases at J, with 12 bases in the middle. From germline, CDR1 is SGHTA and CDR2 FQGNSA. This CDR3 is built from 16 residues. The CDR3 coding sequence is TGTGCCAGCAGCTTAGAAGTATCGAGTTCTAACTATGGCTACACCTTC. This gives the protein CASSLEVSSSNYGYTF.

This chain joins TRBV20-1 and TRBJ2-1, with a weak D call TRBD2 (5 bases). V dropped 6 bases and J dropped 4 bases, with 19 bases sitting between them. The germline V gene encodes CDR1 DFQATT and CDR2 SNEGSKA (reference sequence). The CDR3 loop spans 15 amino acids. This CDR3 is CSALPEAGQYNEQFF. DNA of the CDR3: TGCAGTGCCTTACCTGAGGCGGGTCAGTACAATGAGCAGTTCTTC.

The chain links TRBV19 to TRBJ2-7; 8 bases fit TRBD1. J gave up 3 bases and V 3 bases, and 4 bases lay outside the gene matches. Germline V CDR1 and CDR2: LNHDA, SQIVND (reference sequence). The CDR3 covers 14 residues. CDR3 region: CASSIRGPLYEQYF. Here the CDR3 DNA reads TGTGCCAGTAGTATCAGGGGGCCCCTCTACGAGCAGTACTTC.